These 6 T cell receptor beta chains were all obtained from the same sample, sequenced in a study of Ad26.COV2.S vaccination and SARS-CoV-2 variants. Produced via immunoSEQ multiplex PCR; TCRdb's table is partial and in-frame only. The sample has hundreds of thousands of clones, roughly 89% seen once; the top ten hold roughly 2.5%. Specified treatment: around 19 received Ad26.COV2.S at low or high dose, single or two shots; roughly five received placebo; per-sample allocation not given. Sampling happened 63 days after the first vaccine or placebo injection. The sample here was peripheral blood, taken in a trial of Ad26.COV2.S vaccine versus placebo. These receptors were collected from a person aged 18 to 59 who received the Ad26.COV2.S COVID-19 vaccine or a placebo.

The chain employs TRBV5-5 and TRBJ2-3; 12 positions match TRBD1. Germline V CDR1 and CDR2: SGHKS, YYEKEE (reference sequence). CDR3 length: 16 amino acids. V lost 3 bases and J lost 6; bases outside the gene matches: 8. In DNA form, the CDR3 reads TGTGCCAGCAGCTACAGGGACAGGGGGCTGGGGGATACGCAGTATTTT. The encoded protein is CASSYRDRGLGDTQYF.

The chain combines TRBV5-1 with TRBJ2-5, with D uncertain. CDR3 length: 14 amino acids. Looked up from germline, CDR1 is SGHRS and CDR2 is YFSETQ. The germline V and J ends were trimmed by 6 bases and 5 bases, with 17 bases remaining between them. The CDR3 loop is CASTGPVAGETQYF. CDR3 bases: TGCGCCAGCACAGGACCCGTGGCTGGGGAGACCCAGTACTTC.

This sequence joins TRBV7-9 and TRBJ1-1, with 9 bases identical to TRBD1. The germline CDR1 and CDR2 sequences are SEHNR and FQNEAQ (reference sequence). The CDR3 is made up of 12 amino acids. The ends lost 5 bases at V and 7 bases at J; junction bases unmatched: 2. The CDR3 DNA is TGTGCCAGCAGCCGACAGGGGGATGAAGCTTTCTTT. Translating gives CASSRQGDEAFF.

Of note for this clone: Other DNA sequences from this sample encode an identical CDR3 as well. The CDR3 DNA is TGCGCCAGCAGCTTGTCTGGGACTGAAGCTTTCTTT. Translation gives CASSLSGTEAFF. The V gene is TRBV5-1, the J gene TRBJ1-1; D is ambiguous. Trimming left V 1 base short and J 5 bases short, with 6 bases between. The CDR3 is made up of 12 amino acids. The germline CDR1 and CDR2 sequences are SGHRS and YFSETQ.

The CDR3 reads CASSTGQGAGGYTF. CDR3 in DNA: TGTGCCAGTAGTACCGGACAGGGGGCGGGTGGCTACACCTTC. The V gene is TRBV19, the J gene TRBJ1-2, with 11 bases matching TRBD1. CDR1 and CDR2 (germline): LNHDA, SQIVND (reference sequence). Losses at the gene ends were 4 bases for V and 7 bases for J; bases not matched to a gene: 5. The CDR3 extends over 14 amino acids.

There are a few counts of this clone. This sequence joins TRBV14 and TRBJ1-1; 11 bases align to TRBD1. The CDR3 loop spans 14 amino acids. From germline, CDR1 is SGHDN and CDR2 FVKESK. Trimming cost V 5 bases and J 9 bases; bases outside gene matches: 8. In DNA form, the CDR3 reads TGTGCCAGCAGCACCTGGGACAGGGGGGGAAAAGCTTTCTTT. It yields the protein CASSTWDRGGKAFF.